A single sample is the source of the 17 T cell receptor beta chains below, sequenced in a study of breast tumors, draining lymph nodes, adjacent tissues. Each CDR3 protein gets one entry after TCRdb re-called the multiplex PCR reads with MiXCR. The sample has about 22,000 distinct CDR3 sequences, under 75% seen once. The sequencing input was breast tumor tissue. The source is a female donor with breast cancer. Some clones in this sample may be carry-over from other donors' samples.

This clonotype was seen a few times. The chain has TRBV19 and TRBJ1-5; possible D gene TRBD1, 5 bases. Looked up from germline, CDR1 is LNHDA and CDR2 is SQIVND (reference sequence). V lost 9 bases and J 2 bases, leaving 11 bases between the germline ends. The CDR3 runs to 13 residues. CDR3 DNA sequence: TGTGCCAGCAGTGGGGACCGCAATCAGCCCCAGCATTTT. This gives the protein CASSGDRNQPQHF.

J is TRBJ2-7 and V is TRBV5-1; no definite D call. The CDR3 runs 15 residues. V lost 4 bases to trimming and J lost 0 bases, with 14 bases between them. CDR1 is SGHRS and CDR2 is YFSETQ in the germline V gene. The CDR3 nucleotides are TGCGCCAGCAGCACGGAAGCCGTACTCTCCTACGAGCAGTACTTC. It specifies CASSTEAVLSYEQYF.

The chain recombines TRBV6-5 with TRBJ1-4; possible D gene TRBD1, 5 bases. The germline V and J ends were trimmed by 6 bases and 0 bases, with 8 bases remaining between them. The germline gives CDR1 MNHEY, CDR2 SVGAGI. This CDR3 comprises 14 residues. CDR3 protein: CASSFRATNEKLFF. Written as DNA, the CDR3 is TGTGCCAGCAGCTTCAGGGCAACTAATGAAAAACTGTTTTTT.

Worth noting for this clonotype: The DNA is omitted, as the CDR3 cannot be located on it reliably, and the CDR3 follows TCRdb's listing. The chain recombines TRBV12-3 or TRBV12-4 with TRBJ1-3; TRBD1, as called in the table, went unchecked against the DNA. Termini included, the CDR3 measures 20 amino acids. The CDR3 reads CASRPLGAHEQYFGPGTIYF.

By share, this clonotype counts as medium-sized. The chain recombines TRBV19 with TRBJ2-6; TRBD1 might be the D (6 bases). The CDR3 is 16 amino acids. Per germline, CDR1 LNHDA and CDR2 SQIVND (reference sequence). Trimming took off 1 base at V and 1 base at J, with 8 bases between the two ends. CDR3 coding DNA: TGTGCCAGTAGTATAGGAGGGGGTTCTGGGGCCAACGTCCTGACTTTC. Amino acid sequence: CASSIGGGSGANVLTF.

The CDR3 protein is CSARGTSGTDTQYF. Written as DNA, the CDR3 is TGCAGTGCTAGAGGGACTAGCGGCACAGATACGCAGTATTTT. This sequence joins TRBV20-1 and TRBJ2-3; 9 positions agree with TRBD2. The CDR3 length is 14 residues. Germline V gene data show CDR1 as DFQATT and CDR2 as SNEGSKA (reference sequence). Unmatched junction bases numbered 0, after V lost 1 base and J lost 1 base.

The chain employs TRBV10-2 and TRBJ1-2; maybe TRBD1 (5 bases). CDR3 length: 13 amino acids. V gave up 6 bases and J gave up 4 bases, with 12 bases separating them. Looked up from germline, CDR1 is WSHSY and CDR2 is SAAADI. The CDR3 protein is CASSRERSYGYTF. The CDR3 nucleotides are TGCGCCAGCAGCAGGGAACGAAGCTATGGCTACACCTTC.

This clonotype is classed as medium-sized. A read error is possible here, since a much larger clone lies one base away. The chain links TRBV9 to TRBJ1-2; 12 nucleotides align to TRBD1. The CDR3 totals 15 residues. Looked up from germline, CDR1 is SGDLS and CDR2 is YYNGEE. DNA for the CDR3: TGTGCCAGCAGCGTTGGGACAGGGGGCAACTATGGCTCCACCTTC. Translation gives CASSVGTGGNYGSTF.

This clonotype has only a few counts. This chain links TRBV6-5 with TRBJ1-1, with 7 nucleotides matching TRBD1. Germline values: CDR1 MNHEY, CDR2 SVGAGI. CDR3 length: 14 amino acids. V was pared by 0 bases and J by 8 bases, with 6 bases of the junction left unmatched. The CDR3 is CASSYSGGQPEAFF. The CDR3 region has the DNA TGTGCCAGCAGTTACTCTGGGGGACAGCCGGAAGCTTTCTTT.

This clonotype was counted ten times or more. It may be a read error: a sequence one base away is much more abundant. The V gene is TRBV5-8, the J gene TRBJ2-5; no definite D call. The CDR3 loop spans 12 amino acids. The V and J ends lost 1 base and 7 bases respectively, with 8 bases between them. In germline, CDR1 is SGHTS, CDR2 YDEGEE. CDR3 sequence reads: CASSLYLATQYF. The CDR3 DNA reads TGTGCCAGCAGCTTGTACTTGGCGACCCAGTACTTC.

By its share, this clonotype is medium-sized. CDR3 nucleotide sequence: TGCGCCAGCAGCCAAGTTGAATCCGGGGAGCTGTTTTTT. Translating gives CASSQVESGELFF. The chain recombines TRBV4-3 with TRBJ2-2; D remains ambiguous. In germline, CDR1 is LGHNA, CDR2 YSLEER. This CDR3 contains 13 residues. The V and J ends lost 1 base and 6 bases respectively, with 6 bases between them.

The sample holds a few counts of this clonotype. The chain uses TRBV19 and TRBJ1-1; D is unclear. The CDR3 spans 14 residues. Trimming pared 5 bases from V and 0 bases from J, leaving 10 bases between. Germline CDR1 reads LNHDA; CDR2 reads SQIVND (reference sequence). This CDR3 reads CASSPGPLNTEAFF. CDR3 DNA: TGTGCCAGTAGTCCCGGGCCCTTGAACACTGAAGCTTTCTTT.

The CDR3 nucleotides are TGTGCCAGTAAATCGGGGACTAGCGGGAGTGGGAATGAGCAGTTCTTC. It codes for CASKSGTSGSGNEQFF. The rearrangement joins TRBV19 to TRBJ2-1; 14 bases fit TRBD2. The CDR3 sequence is 16 residues long. The V gene end was trimmed by 7 bases and the J gene end by 7 bases; junction bases not matched to a gene: 9. Germline CDR1 is LNHDA and CDR2 is SQIVND (reference sequence).

This chain connects TRBV14 to TRBJ1-6; tentative D call: TRBD1 (5 bases). This CDR3 region has 16 residues. Germline V gene data show CDR1 as SGHDN and CDR2 as FVKESK. V lost 4 bases and J lost 8, with 18 bases in between. CDR3 in DNA: TGTGCCAGCAGCCCAGAACAATGGACACGGGATTCACCCCTCCACTTT. Its protein is CASSPEQWTRDSPLHF. The full variable domain, with the rest looked up from reference TRBV14 and TRBJ1-6, is EAGVTQFPSHSVIEKGQTVTLRCDPISGHDNLYWYRRVMGKEIKFLLHFVKESKQDESGMPNNRFLAERTGGTYSTLKVQPAELEDSGVYFCASSPEQWTRDSPLHFGNGTRLTVT.

The CDR3 is CASSPQRGNTIYF. The DNA of the CDR3 is TGTGCCAGCAGCCCCCAGAGAGGAAACACCATATATTTT. This chain joins TRBV12-3 or TRBV12-4 and TRBJ1-3; D not certain. The CDR3 is made up of 13 amino acids. Deletions cut 6 bases from V and 4 bases from J, with 10 bases between.

Relative to its sample, this clonotype is medium-sized (0.01 to 0.1%). The chain joins TRBV24-1 to TRBJ2-1; the D gene is possibly TRBD2 (6 bases). V lost 1 base and J 8 bases, leaving 14 bases between the germline ends. The V gene's germline CDR1 is KGHDR and CDR2 SFDVKD. The CDR3 runs 15 residues. This CDR3 reads CATSDLSSASDEQFF. DNA of the CDR3: TGTGCCACCAGTGATTTATCGTCGGCTAGCGATGAGCAGTTCTTC.

This chain links TRBV7-9 with TRBJ1-4; 7 positions agree with TRBD1. The CDR3 totals 14 residues. The trim removed 5 bases at V and 0 bases at J, leaving 0 bases unmatched. Germline V gene sequence: CDR1 SEHNR, CDR2 FQNEAQ (reference sequence). The DNA of the CDR3 is TGTGCCAGCAGCGGACAGGCAACTAATGAAAAACTGTTTTTT. This gives the protein CASSGQATNEKLFF.